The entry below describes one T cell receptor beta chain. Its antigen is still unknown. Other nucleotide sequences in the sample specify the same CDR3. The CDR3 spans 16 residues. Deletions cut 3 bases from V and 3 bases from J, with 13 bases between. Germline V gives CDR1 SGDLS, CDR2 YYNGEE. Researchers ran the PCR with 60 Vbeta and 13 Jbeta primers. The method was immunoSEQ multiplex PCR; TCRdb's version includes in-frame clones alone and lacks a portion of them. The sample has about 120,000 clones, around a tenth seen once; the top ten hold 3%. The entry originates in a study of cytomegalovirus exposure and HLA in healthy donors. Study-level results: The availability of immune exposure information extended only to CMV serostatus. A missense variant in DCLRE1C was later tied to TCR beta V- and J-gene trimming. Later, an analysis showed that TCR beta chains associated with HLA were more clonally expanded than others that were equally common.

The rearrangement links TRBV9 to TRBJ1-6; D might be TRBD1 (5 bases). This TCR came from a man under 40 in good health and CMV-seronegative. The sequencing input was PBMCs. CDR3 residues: CASSETDSYYNSPLHF. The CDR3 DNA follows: TGTGCCAGCAGCGAGACCGACAGCTACTATAATTCACCCCTCCACTTT.